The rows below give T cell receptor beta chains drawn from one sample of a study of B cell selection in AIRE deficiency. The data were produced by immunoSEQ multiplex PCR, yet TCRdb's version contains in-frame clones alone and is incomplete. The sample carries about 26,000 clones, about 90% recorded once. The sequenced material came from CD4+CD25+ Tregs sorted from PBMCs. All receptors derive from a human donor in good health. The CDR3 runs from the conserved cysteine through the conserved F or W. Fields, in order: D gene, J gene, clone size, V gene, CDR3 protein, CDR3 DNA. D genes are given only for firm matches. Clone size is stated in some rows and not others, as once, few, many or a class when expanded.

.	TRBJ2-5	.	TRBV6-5	CASSRDIQETQYF	TGTGCCAGCAGTAGGGACATCCAAGAGACCCAGTACTTC
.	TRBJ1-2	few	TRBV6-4	CASSRTANYGYTF	TGTGCCAGCAGTAGGACAGCTAACTATGGCTACACCTTC
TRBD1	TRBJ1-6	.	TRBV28	CASSLRGQGNSPLHF	TGTGCCAGCAGTTTACGGGGACAGGGAAATTCACCCCTCCACTTT
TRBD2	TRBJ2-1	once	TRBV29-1	CSVDGAGGNNEQFF	TGCAGCGTTGACGGCGCGGGGGGTAACAATGAGCAGTTCTTC
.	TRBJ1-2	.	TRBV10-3	CAIGTVNYGYTF	TGTGCCATCGGGACCGTGAACTATGGCTACACCTTC
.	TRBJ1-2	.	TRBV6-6	CASSYGGGDYGYTF	TGTGCCAGCAGTTACGGAGGGGGAGACTATGGCTACACCTTC
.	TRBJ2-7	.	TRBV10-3	CAINGHKSYEQYF	TGTGCCATCAACGGACATAAGTCCTACGAGCAGTACTTC
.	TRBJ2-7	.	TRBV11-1	CASSLENRESEQYF	TGTGCCAGCAGCTTAGAAAACAGGGAAAGCGAGCAGTACTTC
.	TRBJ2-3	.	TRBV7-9	CASSPGTGTDTQYF	TGTGCCAGCAGCCCCGGCACCGGCACAGATACGCAGTATTTT
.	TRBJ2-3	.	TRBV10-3	CAIEDGTDTQYF	TGTGCCATCGAGGACGGCACAGATACGCAGTATTTT